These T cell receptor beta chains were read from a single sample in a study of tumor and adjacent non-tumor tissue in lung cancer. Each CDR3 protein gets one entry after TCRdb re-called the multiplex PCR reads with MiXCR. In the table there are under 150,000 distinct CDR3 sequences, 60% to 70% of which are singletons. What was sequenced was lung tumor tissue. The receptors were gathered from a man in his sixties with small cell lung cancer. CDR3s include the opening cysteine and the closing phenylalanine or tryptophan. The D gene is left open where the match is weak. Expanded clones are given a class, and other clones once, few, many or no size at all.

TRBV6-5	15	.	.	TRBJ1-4	TGTGCCAGCGGTTACAGTAGGAATTATAATGAAAAACTGTCTTTT	CASGYSRNYNEKLSF
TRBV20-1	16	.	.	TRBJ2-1	TGCAGTGTTGCCAGTAGGGGGGGACGGGGTTACAACGAGCAGTTCTTC	CSVASRGGRGYNEQFF
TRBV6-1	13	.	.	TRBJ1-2	TGTGCCAGCAGTCTTAGACAGGACTATGGCTGCACCTTC	CASSLRQDYGCTF
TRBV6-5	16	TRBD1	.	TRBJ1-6	TGTGCCAGCAGTTACTCGATAGGGACAGGGTCTTCACCCCTCAAGTTT	CASSYSIGTGSSPLKF
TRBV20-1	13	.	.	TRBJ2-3	TGCAGTGCTCCCGGGAATAGCACAGATACGCGGTATTTT	CSAPGNSTDTRYF
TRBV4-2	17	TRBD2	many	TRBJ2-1	TGTGCCAGCAGCCAAGACTCCCTAGCGGGAGATCCGTATGAGCAGTTCTTC	CASSQDSLAGDPYEQFF
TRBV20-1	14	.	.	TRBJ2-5	TGCACTGCTAGAGAGGACTACAGGATGGAGACCCAGTACTTC	CTAREDYRMETQYF
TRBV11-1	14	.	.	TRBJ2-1	TGTACCAGTAGCTTAGGAGTAGGGAGCAATGAGCAGTTCTTC	CTSSLGVGSNEQFF
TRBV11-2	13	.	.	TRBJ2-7	TGTGCCAGCAGCGTCGAACGATTAGACGAGCAGTACTTC	CASSVERLDEQYF
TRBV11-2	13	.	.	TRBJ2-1	TGTGCAAGCGGCGGTGACCCCTCGGGTGAGGAGTTCTTC	CASGGDPSGEEFF
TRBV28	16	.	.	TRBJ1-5	TGCGCCAGCAGATCCGGACAGACATATAGCAATCAGCCCCAGCATTTT	CASRSGQTYSNQPQHF
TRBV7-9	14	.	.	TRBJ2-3	TGTGCCAGCAGTCCGGGGCTGTACACAGATACGCAGTATTTT	CASSPGLYTDTQYF